The 20 T cell receptor beta chains presented below share a single source sample, sequenced in a study of blood T cell repertoires in COVID-19. Clones were read by immunoSEQ multiplex PCR, and TCRdb kept only the in-frame ones, dropping some. Of about 380,000 clones listed, 88% are singletons. What was sequenced was PBMCs or T cells enriched from blood (not recorded which). All receptors come from a woman under 30 who had recovered from COVID-19.

The chain joins TRBV11-2 to TRBJ2-7; TRBD2 agrees at 7 bases. CDR3 size: 14 residues. J lost 3 bases, V lost 8 bases, and 10 bases had no gene match. Germline lookup yields CDR1 SGHAT and CDR2 FQNNGV. The CDR3 loop reads CASRGGVPDYEQYF. The CDR3 DNA sequence: TGTGCCAGCCGTGGGGGGGTTCCGGACTACGAGCAGTACTTC. The entire variable domain, with the rest obtained from reference TRBV11-2 and TRBJ2-7, is as follows: EAGVAQSPRYKIIEKRQSVAFWCNPISGHATLYWYQQILGQGPKLLIQFQNNGVVDDSQLPKDRFSAERLKGVDSTLKIQPAKLEDSAVYLCASRGGVPDYEQYFGPGTRLTVT.

V gene TRBV6-5 combines with J gene TRBJ2-7; 8 positions agree with TRBD1. The germline V gene encodes CDR1 MNHEY and CDR2 SVGAGI. Trimming took 6 bases from V and 3 from J; bases not matched to a gene: 7. This CDR3 comprises 14 residues. In nucleotides, the CDR3 is TGTGCCAGCAGCCAGGGGGCCGCACACTACGAGCAGTACTTC. It yields the protein CASSQGAAHYEQYF.

This chain connects TRBV3-1 (or the pseudogene TRBV3-2) to TRBJ2-7; no clear D. In germline, CDR1 is LGHDT, CDR2 YNNKEL (reference sequence). The CDR3 extends over 12 amino acids. With 4 bases removed from V and 2 bases from J, the gap between germline ends came to 6 bases. CDR3 protein: CASSPGTYEQYF. DNA for the CDR3: TGTGCCAGCAGCCCAGGAACCTACGAGCAGTACTTC.

This chain uses TRBV6-6 with TRBJ1-1; D not resolved. Trimming cost V 5 bases and J 0 bases, with 19 bases left between them. The V gene's germline CDR1 is MNHNY and CDR2 SVGAGI (reference sequence). The CDR3 runs 17 residues. The CDR3 protein is CASSRTVVDLMNTEAFF. In DNA form, the CDR3 reads TGTGCCAGCAGTCGGACTGTGGTCGATCTGATGAACACTGAAGCTTTCTTT.

This clone was observed a handful of times. The gene calls are TRBV18 and TRBJ1-1; 7 bases match TRBD1. Germline loops: CDR1 KGHSH, CDR2 LQKENI. The V and J ends lost 6 bases and 0 bases, in that order; junction bases with no gene match: 4. The CDR3 contains 14 residues. The CDR3 region is CASSKTGLNTEAFF. CDR3 bases: TGTGCCAGCTCGAAGACAGGGCTGAACACTGAAGCTTTCTTT.

The chain has TRBV3-1 (or the pseudogene TRBV3-2) and TRBJ1-2; possibly TRBD1 for D (6 bases). The CDR3 is 15 amino acids. Trimming stripped 4 bases from V and 7 bases from J, with 19 bases between. Germline-derived CDR1 and CDR2 are LGHDT and YNNKEL (reference sequence). The DNA of the CDR3 is TGTGCCAGCAGCCTGGGGGCCTTGTCCCCCAGTGGCTACACCTTC. Translation: CASSLGALSPSGYTF.

This clone showed up just once. This chain joins TRBV7-2 and TRBJ1-2; D is unresolved. Germline V gene sequence: CDR1 SGHTA, CDR2 FQGNSA. Trimming pared 1 base from V and 1 base from J, leaving 10 bases between. This CDR3 has 15 amino acids. The DNA of the CDR3 is TGTGCCAGCAGCTTAGGCCAGCGACGTAACTATGGCTACACCTTC. Translating gives CASSLGQRRNYGYTF.

This CDR3 reads CSVEPRLAMETQYF. CDR3 coding DNA: TGCAGCGTTGAGCCGCGACTAGCTATGGAGACCCAGTACTTC. The V and J genes are TRBV29-1 and TRBJ2-5; 7 bases map to TRBD2. V shed 3 bases and J 5 bases; nucleotides not matched to a gene: 9. Per the germline V gene, CDR1 is SQVTM and CDR2 is ANQGSEA. This CDR3 has 14 amino acids.

V usage is TRBV6-4 and J usage is TRBJ2-3, with no clear D. Germline loops: CDR1 MRHNA, CDR2 SNTAGT. CDR3 length equals 14 residues. V lost 6 bases and J 2 bases, leaving 12 bases between the germline ends. CDR3 sequence (DNA): TGTGCCAGCAGCCAGGAAATAGTCACAGATACGCAGTATTTT. Its translation: CASSQEIVTDTQYF.

J is TRBJ2-1 and V is TRBV7-2, with 10 bases identical to TRBD2. The V gene end was trimmed by 8 bases and the J gene end by 4 bases; junction bases not matched to a gene: 8. Per germline, CDR1 SGHTA and CDR2 FQGNSA. The CDR3 loop spans 15 amino acids. CDR3 bases: TGTGCCAGCGGATCAAGCGGGGGGGGTTACAATGAGCAGTTCTTC. Its translation is CASGSSGGGYNEQFF.

The chain carries TRBV19 and TRBJ1-1; TRBD1 matches at 7 bases. Trimming at V came to 2 bases and at J to 1 base, leaving 4 bases not matched to a gene. The CDR3 is 15 amino acids. Germline CDR1 LNHDA, CDR2 SQIVND (reference sequence). CDR3 coding DNA: TGTGCCAGTAGTATACGACAGGGCCGGAACACTGAAGCTTTCTTT. Protein product: CASSIRQGRNTEAFF.

This chain uses TRBV5-6 with TRBJ2-7; TRBD1 agrees at 7 bases. Germline loops: CDR1 SGHDT, CDR2 YYEEEE. The V and J ends lost 0 bases and 4 bases, in that order; junction bases with no gene match: 4. The CDR3 contains 14 residues. CDR3 coding DNA: TGTGCCAGCAGCTTGGACAGGGGCTGGTACGAGCAGTACTTC. Amino acid sequence: CASSLDRGWYEQYF.

This rearrangement joins TRBV19 to TRBJ1-5; D not resolved. V gave up 4 bases and J gave up 6 bases, with 13 bases separating them. From germline, CDR1 is LNHDA and CDR2 SQIVND (reference sequence). The length of the CDR3 is 14 residues. In DNA, the CDR3 is TGTGCCAGTAGTAACCAGTCCCCACCTCAGCCCCAGCATTTT. As protein: CASSNQSPPQPQHF.

The chain combines TRBV5-1 with TRBJ2-3; 11 bases are a match to TRBD2. Germline CDR1 reads SGHRS; CDR2 reads YFSETQ. After removal of 5 bases from V and 3 bases from J, the junction contained 8 bases not matched to a gene. This CDR3 is 16 amino acids long. CDR3 DNA: TGCGCCAGCAGTTCCAAACTAGCGGGGGCTACAGATACGCAGTATTTT. Amino acid sequence: CASSSKLAGATDTQYF.

The V and J genes are TRBV7-2 and TRBJ1-5; TRBD1 might be the D (6 bases). Germline V CDR1 and CDR2: SGHTA, FQGNSA. Between the trimmed V and J ends, which lost 1 base and 4 bases, there was a span of 11 bases. The CDR3 runs to 15 residues. CDR3 in DNA: TGTGCCAGCAGCTTAGAGGGGGTGGGTAATCAGCCCCAGCATTTT. Protein: CASSLEGVGNQPQHF.

V and J are TRBV3-1 (or the pseudogene TRBV3-2) and TRBJ1-6, with D perhaps TRBD1 (5 bases). Trimming removed 4 bases from V and 10 bases from J, with 14 bases in between. The CDR3 extends over 14 amino acids. The germline CDR1 and CDR2 sequences are LGHDT and YNNKEL (reference sequence). CDR3 sequence: CASSPIVGASPLHF. CDR3 sequence (DNA): TGTGCCAGCAGCCCGATCGTAGGGGCCTCACCCCTCCACTTT.

Only one count was recorded for this clone. The gene calls are TRBV5-6 and TRBJ2-3, with D perhaps matching TRBD2 (5 bases). The CDR3 sequence is 15 residues long. CDR1 and CDR2 (germline): SGHDT, YYEEEE. Trimming shortened V by 4 bases and J by 8 bases, and 20 bases separated the two germline ends. CDR3 in DNA: TGTGCCAGCAGCAAACAAGGGAGTAGGGTACTTACGCAGTATTTT. It codes for CASSKQGSRVLTQYF. The whole variable domain, filled in from reference TRBV5-6 and TRBJ2-3, reads DAGVTQSPTHLIKTRGQQVTLRCSPKSGHDTVSWYQQALGQGPQFIFQYYEEEERQRGNFPDRFSGHQFPNYSSELNVNALLLGDSALYLCASSKQGSRVLTQYFGPGTRLTVL.

V usage is TRBV20-1 and J usage is TRBJ1-1; D not certain. There are 10 residues in the CDR3. Germline CDR1 DFQATT, CDR2 SNEGSKA (reference sequence). Trimming shortened V by 5 bases and J by 3 bases, and 4 bases separated the two germline ends. The CDR3 sequence is CSASDTEAFF. The DNA for the CDR3 is TGCAGTGCTTCGGACACTGAAGCTTTCTTT.

The V and J genes are TRBV29-1 and TRBJ2-4; D may be TRBD1 (6 bases). CDR1 is SQVTM, CDR2 ANQGSEA, per germline. V was trimmed by 0 bases and J by 1 base, leaving 10 bases between them. This CDR3 contains 15 residues. The CDR3 loop reads CSVEEGQGAKNIQYF. CDR3 coding DNA: TGCAGCGTTGAAGAGGGGCAGGGGGCCAAAAACATTCAGTACTTC.

The chain recombines TRBV7-8 with TRBJ1-2; D is ambiguous. In germline, CDR1 is SGHVS, CDR2 FQNEAQ. This CDR3 spans 13 amino acids. Trimming took 4 bases from V and 3 from J, leaving 9 bases between them. Written as DNA, the CDR3 is TGTGCCAGCAGCTCCCTGGGCCACTATGGCTACACCTTC. It codes for CASSSLGHYGYTF.